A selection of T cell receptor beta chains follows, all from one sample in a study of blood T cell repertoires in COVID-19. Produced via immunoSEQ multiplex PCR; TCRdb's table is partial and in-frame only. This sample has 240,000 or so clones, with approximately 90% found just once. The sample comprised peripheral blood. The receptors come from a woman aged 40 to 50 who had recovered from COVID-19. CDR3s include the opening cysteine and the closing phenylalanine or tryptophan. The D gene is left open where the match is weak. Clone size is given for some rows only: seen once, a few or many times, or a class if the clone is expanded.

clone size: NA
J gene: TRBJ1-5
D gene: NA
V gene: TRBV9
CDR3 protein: CASSKGGQPQHF
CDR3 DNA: TGTGCCAGCTCCAAAGGGGGTCAGCCCCAGCATTTT

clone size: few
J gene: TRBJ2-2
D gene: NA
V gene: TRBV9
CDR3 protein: CASSPAVAAGTGELFF
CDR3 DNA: TGTGCCAGCAGCCCCGCGGTTGCGGCGGGCACCGGGGAGCTGTTTTTT

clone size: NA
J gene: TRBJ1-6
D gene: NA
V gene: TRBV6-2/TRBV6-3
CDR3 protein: CASSWSSYNSPLHF
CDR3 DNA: TGTGCCAGCAGCTGGAGCTCCTATAATTCACCCCTCCACTTT

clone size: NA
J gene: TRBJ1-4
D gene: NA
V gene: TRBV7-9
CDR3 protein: CASSARQDLNEKLFF
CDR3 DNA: TGTGCCAGCAGCGCCCGACAGGACCTTAATGAAAAACTGTTTTTT

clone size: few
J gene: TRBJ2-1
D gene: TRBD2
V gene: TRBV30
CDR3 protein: CAWSRLAGVNEQFF
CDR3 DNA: TGTGCCTGGAGTAGACTAGCGGGAGTCAATGAGCAGTTCTTC

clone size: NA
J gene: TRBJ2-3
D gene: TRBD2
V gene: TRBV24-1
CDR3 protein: CATSDAGLGSTDTQYF
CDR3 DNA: TGTGCCACCAGTGACGCGGGACTAGGAAGCACAGATACGCAGTATTTT

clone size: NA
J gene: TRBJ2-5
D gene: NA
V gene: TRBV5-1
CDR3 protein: CASSLGSGSETQYF
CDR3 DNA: TGCGCCAGCAGCTTGGGGTCCGGGTCTGAGACCCAGTACTTC

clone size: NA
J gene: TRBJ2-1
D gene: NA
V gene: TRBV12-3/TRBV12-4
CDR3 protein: CASSWRFPPEQFF
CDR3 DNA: TGTGCCAGCAGTTGGAGGTTCCCCCCTGAGCAGTTCTTC

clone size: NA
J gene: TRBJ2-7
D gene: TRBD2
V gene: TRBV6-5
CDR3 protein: CASIPISGSGDEQYF
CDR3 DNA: TGTGCCAGCATCCCTATAAGCGGGAGTGGCGACGAGCAGTACTTC

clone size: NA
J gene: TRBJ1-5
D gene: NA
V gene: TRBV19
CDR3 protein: CASTPWGENQPQHF
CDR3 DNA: TGTGCCAGTACCCCCTGGGGGGAGAATCAGCCCCAGCATTTT

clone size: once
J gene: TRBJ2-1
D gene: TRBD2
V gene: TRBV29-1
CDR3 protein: CSGRTSGYNEQFF
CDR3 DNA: TGCAGCGGACGGACTAGTGGTTACAATGAGCAGTTCTTC

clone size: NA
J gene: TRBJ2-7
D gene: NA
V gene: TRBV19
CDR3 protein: CASSPIAGNSYEQYF
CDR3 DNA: TGTGCCAGTAGTCCCATCGCCGGGAACTCCTACGAGCAGTACTTC

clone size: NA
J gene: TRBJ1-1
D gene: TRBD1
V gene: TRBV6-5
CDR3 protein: CASSYTGTGNTEAFF
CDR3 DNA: TGTGCCAGCAGTTACACCGGGACAGGCAACACTGAAGCTTTCTTT

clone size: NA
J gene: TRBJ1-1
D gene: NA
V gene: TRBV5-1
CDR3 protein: CASSWQEGYTEAFF
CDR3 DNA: TGCGCCAGCAGCTGGCAGGAGGGGTACACTGAAGCTTTCTTT

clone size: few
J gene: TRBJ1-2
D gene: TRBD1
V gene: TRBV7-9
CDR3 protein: CASSPTGGHGYTF
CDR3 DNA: TGTGCCAGCAGCCCTACAGGGGGCCATGGCTACACCTTC

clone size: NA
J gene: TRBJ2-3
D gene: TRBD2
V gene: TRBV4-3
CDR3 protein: CASSQGGPTDTQYF
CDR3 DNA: TGCGCCAGCAGCCAGGGAGGGCCCACAGATACGCAGTATTTT

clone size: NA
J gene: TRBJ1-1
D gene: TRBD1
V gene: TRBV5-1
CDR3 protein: CASSPGTGAGGTEAFF
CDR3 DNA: TGCGCCAGCAGCCCGGGGACAGGGGCTGGGGGGACTGAAGCTTTCTTT

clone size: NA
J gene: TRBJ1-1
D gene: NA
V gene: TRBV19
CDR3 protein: CASSGAYWDTEAFF
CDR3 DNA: TGTGCCAGTAGTGGGGCCTATTGGGACACTGAAGCTTTCTTT

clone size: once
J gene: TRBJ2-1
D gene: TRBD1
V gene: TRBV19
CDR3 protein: CASSTTRDSPSRGQFF
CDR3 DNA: TGTGCCAGTAGTACCACCCGGGACAGTCCGTCAAGAGGGCAGTTCTTC

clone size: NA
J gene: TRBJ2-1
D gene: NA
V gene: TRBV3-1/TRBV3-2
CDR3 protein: CASSQDSRTYNEQFF
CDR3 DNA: TGTGCCAGCAGCCAAGATAGTAGGACATACAATGAGCAGTTCTTC

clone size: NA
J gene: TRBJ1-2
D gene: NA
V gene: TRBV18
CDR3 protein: CASSGGGHYGYTF
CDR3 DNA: TGTGCCAGCTCCGGGGGGGGCCATTATGGCTACACCTTC

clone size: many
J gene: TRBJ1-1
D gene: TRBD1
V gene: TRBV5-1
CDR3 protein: CASSWDRVNTEAFF
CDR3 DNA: TGCGCCAGCAGCTGGGACAGGGTCAACACTGAAGCTTTCTTT

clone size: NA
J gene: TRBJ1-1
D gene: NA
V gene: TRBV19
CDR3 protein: CASSMRVGSAEAFF
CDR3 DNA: TGTGCCAGTAGTATGCGGGTGGGGAGCGCTGAAGCTTTCTTT

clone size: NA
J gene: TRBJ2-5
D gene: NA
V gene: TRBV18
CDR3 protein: CASSPGEQETQYF
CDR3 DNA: TGTGCCAGCTCACCGGGAGAGCAAGAGACCCAGTACTTC

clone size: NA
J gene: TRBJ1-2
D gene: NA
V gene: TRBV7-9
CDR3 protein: CASQAQRPAPNGYTF
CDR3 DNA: TGTGCCAGCCAGGCCCAACGGCCGGCCCCGAATGGCTACACCTTC

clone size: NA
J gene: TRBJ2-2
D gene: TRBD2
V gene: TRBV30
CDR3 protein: CAWTSGSGTGELFF
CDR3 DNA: TGTGCCTGGACTAGCGGGAGCGGGACCGGGGAGCTGTTTTTT

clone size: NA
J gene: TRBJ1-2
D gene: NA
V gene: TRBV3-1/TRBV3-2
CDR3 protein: CASSQDLQGTDGYTF
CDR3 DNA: TGTGCCAGCAGCCAAGATCTGCAGGGGACCGATGGCTACACCTTC

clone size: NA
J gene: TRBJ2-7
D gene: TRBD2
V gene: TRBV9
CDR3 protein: CASSAGTSGGQYF
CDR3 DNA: TGTGCCAGCAGCGCCGGGACTAGTGGGGGGCAGTACTTC

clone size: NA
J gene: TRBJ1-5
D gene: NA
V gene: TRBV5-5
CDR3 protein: CASSRGQHSNQPQHF
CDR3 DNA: TGTGCCAGCAGCCGGGGTCAGCATAGCAATCAGCCCCAGCATTTT

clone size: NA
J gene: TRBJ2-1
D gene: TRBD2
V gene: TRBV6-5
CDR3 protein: CASSYSAGGPLNEQFF
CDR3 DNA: TGTGCCAGCAGTTACTCGGCGGGAGGGCCGCTCAATGAGCAGTTCTTC

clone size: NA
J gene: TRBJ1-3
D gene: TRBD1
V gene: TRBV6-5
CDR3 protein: CASTRTGGNTIYF
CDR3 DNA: TGTGCCAGCACCCGGACAGGGGGAAACACCATATATTTT

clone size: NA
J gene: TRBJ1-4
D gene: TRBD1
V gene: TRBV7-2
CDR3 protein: CASRRDRGEKLFF
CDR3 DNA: TGTGCCAGCAGAAGGGACAGAGGCGAAAAACTGTTTTTT

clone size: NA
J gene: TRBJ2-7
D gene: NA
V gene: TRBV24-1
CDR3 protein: CATSDLWPPYEQYF
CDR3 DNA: TGTGCCACCAGTGATTTGTGGCCCCCCTACGAGCAGTACTTC

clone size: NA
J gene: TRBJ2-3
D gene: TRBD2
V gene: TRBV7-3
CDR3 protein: CASSHGGRDTQYF
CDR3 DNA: TGTGCCAGCAGCCACGGGGGGAGGGATACGCAGTATTTT

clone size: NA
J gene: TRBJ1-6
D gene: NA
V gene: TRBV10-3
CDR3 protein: CAIRGANNSPLHF
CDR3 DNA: TGTGCCATCAGGGGAGCAAATAATTCACCCCTCCACTTT

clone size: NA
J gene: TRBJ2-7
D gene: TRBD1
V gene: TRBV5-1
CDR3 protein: CASAQGAAYEQYF
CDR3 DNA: TGCGCCAGCGCACAGGGGGCGGCCTACGAGCAGTACTTC

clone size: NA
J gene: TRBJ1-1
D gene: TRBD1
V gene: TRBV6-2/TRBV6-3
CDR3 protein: CASSRQGGSEAFF
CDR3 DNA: TGTGCCAGCAGCCGACAGGGCGGGTCTGAAGCTTTCTTT

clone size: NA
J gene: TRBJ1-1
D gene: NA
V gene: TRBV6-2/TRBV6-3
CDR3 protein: CASSPLATEAFF
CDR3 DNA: TGTGCCAGCAGCCCCCTGGCCACTGAAGCTTTCTTT

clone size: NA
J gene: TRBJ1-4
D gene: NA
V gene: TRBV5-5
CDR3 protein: CASSPRGSGNEKLFF
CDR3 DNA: TGTGCCAGCAGCCCCAGAGGGTCGGGTAATGAAAAACTGTTTTTT

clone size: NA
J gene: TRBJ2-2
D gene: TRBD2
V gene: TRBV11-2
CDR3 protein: CASSLRGVAGGWELFF
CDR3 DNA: TGTGCCAGCAGCCTCCGTGGGGTAGCGGGAGGCTGGGAGCTGTTTTTT

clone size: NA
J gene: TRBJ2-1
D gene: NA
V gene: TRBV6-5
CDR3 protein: CASSSPGVAKQFF
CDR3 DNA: TGTGCCAGCAGTTCCCCGGGAGTAGCGAAGCAGTTCTTC

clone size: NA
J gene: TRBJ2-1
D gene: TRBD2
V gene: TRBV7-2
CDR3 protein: CASSLVVTSGPRSYNEQFF
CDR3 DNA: TGTGCCAGCAGCTTAGTTGTGACTAGCGGGCCCCGCTCCTACAATGAGCAGTTCTTC

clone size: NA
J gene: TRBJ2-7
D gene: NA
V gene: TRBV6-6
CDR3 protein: CASIGLTYEQYF
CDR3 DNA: TGTGCCAGCATTGGGCTCACCTACGAGCAGTACTTC

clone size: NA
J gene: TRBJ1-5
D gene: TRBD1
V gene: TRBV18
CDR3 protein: CASSPQGVLGQPQHF
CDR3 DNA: TGTGCCAGCTCACCCCAGGGGGTGTTGGGTCAGCCCCAGCATTTT

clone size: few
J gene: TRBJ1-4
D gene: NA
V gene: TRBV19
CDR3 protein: CASSIGSRKLFF
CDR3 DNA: TGTGCCAGTAGTATAGGTTCGCGTAAACTGTTTTTT

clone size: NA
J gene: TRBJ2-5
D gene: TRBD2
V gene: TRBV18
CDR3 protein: CASSPRTSGSGETQYF
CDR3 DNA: TGTGCCAGCTCACCACGGACTAGCGGGAGCGGGGAGACCCAGTACTTC

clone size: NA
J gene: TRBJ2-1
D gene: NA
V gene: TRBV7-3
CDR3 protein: CASSQGSGNEQFF
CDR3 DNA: TGTGCCAGCAGCCAAGGCTCGGGCAATGAGCAGTTCTTC

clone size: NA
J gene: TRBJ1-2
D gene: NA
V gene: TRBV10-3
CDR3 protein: CAIRVSPAGREGYTF
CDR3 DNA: TGTGCCATCAGGGTTTCCCCCGCAGGGCGGGAGGGCTACACCTTC

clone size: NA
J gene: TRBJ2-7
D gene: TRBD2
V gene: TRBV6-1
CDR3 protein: CASSEWLADWDEQYF
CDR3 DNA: TGTGCCAGCAGTGAATGGCTAGCGGACTGGGACGAGCAGTACTTC

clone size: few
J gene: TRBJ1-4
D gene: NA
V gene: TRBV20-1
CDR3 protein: CSAPRGEKLFF
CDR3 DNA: TGCAGTGCCCCGAGGGGGGAAAAACTGTTTTTT

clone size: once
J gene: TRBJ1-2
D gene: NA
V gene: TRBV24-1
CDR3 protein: CATHPGHTYGYTF
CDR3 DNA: TGTGCCACCCACCCGGGACACACCTATGGCTACACCTTC